This is a list of T cell receptor beta chains from one sample in a study of blood T cells in healthy people across ages. TCRdb reanalysed the 5' RACE reads using MiXCR and keeps one entry per CDR3 protein. The sample yields around 400,000 distinct CDR3 sequences, 52% seen once. The sequencing sample was made of blood. These receptors originate from a man between 60 and 70 years old in good health. Both conserved end residues are part of each CDR3. The D gene is left open where the match is weak. Clone size is not always given. Where it is, it says once, few, many or a class for expanded clones.

j_call v_call d_call clone_size cdr3_aa cdr3_nt
TRBJ2-7 TRBV7-2 - many CASSVGSPYEQYF TGTGCCAGCAGCGTAGGTTCCCCCTACGAGCAGTACTTC
TRBJ2-5 TRBV20-1 - - CSARESSGGNEQYF TGCAGTGCTAGAGAGTCCAGCGGAGGCAATGAGCAGTACTTC
TRBJ2-4 TRBV6-6 TRBD1 - CASTGTASVLSNQQYF TGTGCCAGCACCGGGACAGCCAGTGTCCTATCGAACCAGCAGTACTTC
TRBJ1-2 TRBV18 - once CASSPPIRGNGYTF TGTGCCAGCTCACCACCGATCCGGGGAAATGGCTACACCTTC
TRBJ2-5 TRBV20-1 - few CSAPQASGQETQYF TGCAGTGCCCCACAGGCCAGCGGCCAAGAGACCCAGTACTTC
TRBJ2-7 TRBV6-8 TRBD1 - CASSFVDRGLYEQYF TGTGCCAGCAGTTTTGTCGACAGGGGGCTTTACGAGCAGTACTTC
TRBJ2-1 TRBV4-3 TRBD2 - CASSQREGLFEQFF TGCGCCAGCAGCCAGCGGGAGGGCCTCTTTGAGCAGTTCTTC
TRBJ2-3 TRBV7-2 TRBD2 - CASSGSGRNTDTQYF TGTGCCAGCAGCGGTAGCGGGAGGAACACAGATACGCAGTATTTT
TRBJ2-1 TRBV14 TRBD1 few CARTELKPGQGANEQFF TGTGCCAGAACTGAATTAAAACCGGGACAGGGGGCCAATGAGCAGTTCTTC
TRBJ1-2 TRBV7-2 - few CASSLGTRTNYGYTF TGTGCCAGCAGCTTGGGGACTCGGACTAACTATGGCTACACCTTC
TRBJ1-2 TRBV10-3 - few CAISESPIGPDYGYTF TGTGCCATCAGTGAGTCCCCCATCGGGCCGGACTATGGCTACACCTTC
TRBJ2-6 TRBV7-2 - - CASSLVGDLSGANVLTF TGTGCCAGCAGCTTAGTAGGGGACCTCTCTGGGGCCAACGTCCTGACTTTC
TRBJ2-1 TRBV7-6 TRBD2 once CASSLSGTTSNEQFF TGTGCCAGCAGTCTCTCGGGGACTACAAGCAATGAGCAGTTCTTC
TRBJ2-3 TRBV2 TRBD2 - CASRPGGADTQYF TGTGCCAGCAGACCCGGGGGGGCGGATACGCAGTATTTT
TRBJ1-2 TRBV20-1 - - CSAKDGRQVYGYTF TGCAGTGCTAAGGACGGGCGACAGGTCTATGGCTACACCTTC
TRBJ2-5 TRBV24-1 TRBD1 - CATRDRGRETQYF TGTGCCACCAGGGACAGGGGTCGGGAGACCCAGTACTTC
TRBJ2-1 TRBV6-6 - - CATSEWGNEQFF TGTGCCACCAGTGAGTGGGGCAATGAGCAGTTCTTC
TRBJ2-3 TRBV7-2 TRBD1 - CASSRTGDAHTDTQYF TGTGCCAGCAGCCGGACAGGGGATGCACACACGGATACGCAGTATTTT
TRBJ2-7 TRBV30 TRBD1 - CAWSVWGQGVYEQYF TGTGCCTGGAGTGTATGGGGACAGGGAGTCTACGAGCAGTACTTC